A selection of T cell receptor beta chains follows, all from one sample in a study of shared clonotypes between healthy human individuals. Method: immunoSEQ multiplex PCR; TCRdb's copy keeps in-frame clones and lacks some. The sample lists about 1.1 million clones, around 78% occurring once. The material sequenced was memory CD4+ T cells from PBMCs. These TCRs come from a man aged 18 to 30 in good health. Some clones in this sample may be carry-over from other donors' samples. Both conserved end residues are part of each CDR3. A D gene is named only where the DNA matches it firmly. Rows give clone size only sometimes, using once, few, many, or a class for an expanded clone.

j_gene: TRBJ1-2
d_gene: .
v_gene: TRBV6-5
abundance: .
CDR3nt: TGTGCCAGCAGCTACGTGGAGGGCGGGGACTATGGCTACACCTTC
CDR3aa: CASSYVEGGDYGYTF

j_gene: TRBJ2-1
d_gene: TRBD2
v_gene: TRBV5-4
abundance: .
CDR3nt: TGTGCCAGCAGCTTAAATAGCGGGAATTACAATGAGCAGTTCTTC
CDR3aa: CASSLNSGNYNEQFF

j_gene: TRBJ2-7
d_gene: TRBD2
v_gene: TRBV5-1
abundance: .
CDR3nt: TGCGCCAGCAGCCCTAGTTCGGGACTAGCGGGAGGGAGCGAGCAGTACTTC
CDR3aa: CASSPSSGLAGGSEQYF

j_gene: TRBJ2-3
d_gene: .
v_gene: TRBV27
abundance: .
CDR3nt: TGTGCCAGCAGTAGAGCAGGGGATCTCATTTTCACAGATACGCAGTATTTT
CDR3aa: CASSRAGDLIFTDTQYF

j_gene: TRBJ1-2
d_gene: .
v_gene: TRBV25-1
abundance: .
CDR3nt: TGTGCCAGCAGTCGGGGGGCAGACTATGGCTACACCTTC
CDR3aa: CASSRGADYGYTF

j_gene: TRBJ2-3
d_gene: .
v_gene: TRBV7-6
abundance: .
CDR3nt: TGTGCCAGCAGCTTAGGTCGAGCAGATACGCAGTATTTT
CDR3aa: CASSLGRADTQYF

j_gene: TRBJ2-5
d_gene: TRBD1
v_gene: TRBV2
abundance: .
CDR3nt: TGTGCCAGCAGGCTTGGGACAGAGCAAGAGACCCAGTACTTC
CDR3aa: CASRLGTEQETQYF

j_gene: TRBJ2-7
d_gene: TRBD2
v_gene: TRBV4-1
abundance: many
CDR3nt: TGCGCCAGCAGCCAAGGGACGTTTACCCTAGCGGCCAGCTCCTACGAGCAGTACTTC
CDR3aa: CASSQGTFTLAASSYEQYF

j_gene: TRBJ2-3
d_gene: TRBD2
v_gene: TRBV6-6
abundance: .
CDR3nt: TGTGCCAGCAGTACCGGGACTAGCAGCCGCACAGATACGCAGTATTTT
CDR3aa: CASSTGTSSRTDTQYF

j_gene: TRBJ2-7
d_gene: .
v_gene: TRBV5-1
abundance: .
CDR3nt: TGCGCCAGCAGCTTCCAGGGCGGCTCCTACGAGCAGTACTTC
CDR3aa: CASSFQGGSYEQYF

j_gene: TRBJ2-5
d_gene: TRBD2
v_gene: TRBV5-1
abundance: .
CDR3nt: TGCGCCACCCCTAGCGGGGCCAAGACCCAGTACTTC
CDR3aa: CATPSGAKTQYF

j_gene: TRBJ1-5
d_gene: .
v_gene: TRBV12-1
abundance: .
CDR3nt: TGTGCCAGCAGCTTTGAACAGGCGAATCAGCCCCAGCATTTT
CDR3aa: CASSFEQANQPQHF

j_gene: TRBJ2-1
d_gene: TRBD2
v_gene: TRBV27
abundance: .
CDR3nt: TGTGCCAGCAGTTTATGGGCTAGCGGGAGGCACAATGAGCAGTTCTTC
CDR3aa: CASSLWASGRHNEQFF

j_gene: TRBJ2-5
d_gene: .
v_gene: TRBV5-8
abundance: once
CDR3nt: TGTGCCAGCAGCTGGGTCCCAGAAGAGACCCAGTACTTC
CDR3aa: CASSWVPEETQYF

j_gene: TRBJ1-1
d_gene: .
v_gene: TRBV20-1
abundance: .
CDR3nt: TGCAGTGCTAGAGGGGGGACTGAAGCTTTCTTT
CDR3aa: CSARGGTEAFF

j_gene: TRBJ2-2
d_gene: .
v_gene: TRBV7-3
abundance: .
CDR3nt: TGTGCCAGCAGCTTAAGCCCGCAGGGAGGGGAGCTGTTTTTT
CDR3aa: CASSLSPQGGELFF

j_gene: TRBJ2-7
d_gene: TRBD2
v_gene: TRBV7-9
abundance: .
CDR3nt: TGTGCCAGCAGCAACTGGCGGGAGGGATACGAGCAGTACTTC
CDR3aa: CASSNWREGYEQYF

j_gene: TRBJ1-2
d_gene: .
v_gene: TRBV11-2
abundance: .
CDR3nt: TGTGCCAGCAGCCAGAGTGGCGGGAGACGGAACTATGGCTACACCTTC
CDR3aa: CASSQSGGRRNYGYTF

j_gene: TRBJ2-5
d_gene: .
v_gene: TRBV9
abundance: .
CDR3nt: TGTGCCAGCAGCGTAGTAGGGGCGTCAGAGACCCAGTACTTC
CDR3aa: CASSVVGASETQYF

j_gene: TRBJ2-1
d_gene: TRBD2
v_gene: TRBV7-3
abundance: .
CDR3nt: TGTGCCAGCAGCCCTACTAGCGGGAGAAGGAATGAGCAGTTCTTC
CDR3aa: CASSPTSGRRNEQFF

j_gene: TRBJ1-2
d_gene: .
v_gene: TRBV27
abundance: .
CDR3nt: TGTGCCAGCCAAAAGGGGGGAAGCTATGGCTACACCTTC
CDR3aa: CASQKGGSYGYTF

j_gene: TRBJ2-3
d_gene: TRBD1
v_gene: TRBV4-1
abundance: few
CDR3nt: TGCGCCAGCAGCCACTTACTTTTTACACCCCGGGACAGGGGGACAGATACGCAGTATTTT
CDR3aa: CASSHLLFTPRDRGTDTQYF

j_gene: TRBJ1-3
d_gene: .
v_gene: TRBV30
abundance: .
CDR3nt: TGTGCCTGGAGTGGATTTGACAGAATCTCTGGAAACACCATATATTTT
CDR3aa: CAWSGFDRISGNTIYF

j_gene: TRBJ1-1
d_gene: .
v_gene: TRBV15
abundance: .
CDR3nt: TGTGCCACCAGCAGAGGATGGGCCACTGAAGCTTTCTTT
CDR3aa: CATSRGWATEAFF

j_gene: TRBJ2-2
d_gene: .
v_gene: TRBV7-6
abundance: .
CDR3nt: TGTGCCAGCAGCAAGGGGACCGGGGAGCTGTTTTTT
CDR3aa: CASSKGTGELFF

j_gene: TRBJ2-1
d_gene: .
v_gene: TRBV10-3
abundance: .
CDR3nt: TGTGCCATCAGGGGGACCGGGGGTCGATACAATGAGCAGTTCTTC
CDR3aa: CAIRGTGGRYNEQFF

j_gene: TRBJ2-1
d_gene: TRBD2
v_gene: TRBV27
abundance: .
CDR3nt: TGTGCCAGCAGTAGACTAGCGGGAGTTTTCAATGAGCAGTTCTTC
CDR3aa: CASSRLAGVFNEQFF

j_gene: TRBJ2-7
d_gene: .
v_gene: TRBV6-1
abundance: few
CDR3nt: TGTGCCAGCGGATCTGGGGGGCGCATCGTGGACGAGCAGTACTTC
CDR3aa: CASGSGGRIVDEQYF

j_gene: TRBJ2-3
d_gene: .
v_gene: TRBV11-3
abundance: .
CDR3nt: TGTGCCAGCAGCTTGGGGGGGCTCGGCACAGATACGCAGTATTTT
CDR3aa: CASSLGGLGTDTQYF

j_gene: TRBJ2-7
d_gene: TRBD2
v_gene: TRBV4-3
abundance: .
CDR3nt: TGCGCCAGCAGCCAAGGGACTAGCGGCACCTACGAGCAGTACTTC
CDR3aa: CASSQGTSGTYEQYF

j_gene: TRBJ1-5
d_gene: .
v_gene: TRBV27
abundance: once
CDR3nt: TGTGCCAGCAGACAGCTCAATCAGCCCCAGCATTTT
CDR3aa: CASRQLNQPQHF